The text below deals with one T cell receptor beta chain. The CDR3 end falls 3 residues outside the read, so it is completed with the germline J gene. Assay used: immunoSEQ multiplex PCR; TCRdb lists only in-frame clones, some missing. Its clone listing holds approximately 30,000 clones. HPV was found by MY09/MY11 PCR and dot-blot genotyping. The sample belongs to a study of T cells in women clearing cervical HPV infection. Background on the study: Case blood was drawn a median approximately 21 weeks after lesion detection.

J was trimmed by 6 bases and V by 4 bases; bases with no gene match: 3. The CDR3 has 12 amino acids. Germline CDR1 SQVTM, CDR2 ANQGSEA. This chain links TRBV29-1 with TRBJ2-1, with 7 bases matching TRBD1. The sample comprised blood buffy coat. This TCR came from a woman aged 18 to 69 with a cervical HPV16 infection that either progressed to CIN3+ or cleared (not recorded which). The sequenced part of the CDR3 DNA is TGCAGCGTTGGGACAGGAGGCAATGAG. Its translation: CSVGTGGNE. The CDR3 in full is CSVGTGGNEQFF.